The source of this T cell receptor beta chain is a study of shared clonotypes between healthy human individuals. As for the study in general: Sampling drew on donors who were a couple of women and a few men aged 18 to 49.

Genomic DNA belonging to each subset was distributed in equal measure over several immunoSEQ plates. Original data processing: Filtering differed, since immunoSEQ gave only junction sequences and no quality scores. Measured with immunoSEQ multiplex PCR; TCRdb has only the in-frame clones, and not every one. V, J and clone size were drawn from that table, and D and trimming were deduced from the DNA. This table holds approximately 480,000 clones, about 80% found once. V shed 2 bases and J shed 2 bases, with 6 bases lying between them. The germline CDR1 and CDR2 sequences are MNHNS and SASEGT. CDR3 length: 13 residues. Study-level findings and limits: Tissues were not sampled, only blood, and their repertoires likely differ.

Notes on this clone: Its target is unknown. The sample holds other DNA sequences that translate to the same CDR3.

The sequenced material came from PBMCs. This receptor was obtained from a woman between 35 and 50 years old in good health. Some clones in this sample may be carry-over from other donors' samples. The chain joins TRBV6-1 to TRBJ2-5; D is unclear. The DNA for the CDR3 is TGTGCCAGCAGTGAACAGCCGCAAGAGACCCAGTACTTC. Amino acid sequence: CASSEQPQETQYF.